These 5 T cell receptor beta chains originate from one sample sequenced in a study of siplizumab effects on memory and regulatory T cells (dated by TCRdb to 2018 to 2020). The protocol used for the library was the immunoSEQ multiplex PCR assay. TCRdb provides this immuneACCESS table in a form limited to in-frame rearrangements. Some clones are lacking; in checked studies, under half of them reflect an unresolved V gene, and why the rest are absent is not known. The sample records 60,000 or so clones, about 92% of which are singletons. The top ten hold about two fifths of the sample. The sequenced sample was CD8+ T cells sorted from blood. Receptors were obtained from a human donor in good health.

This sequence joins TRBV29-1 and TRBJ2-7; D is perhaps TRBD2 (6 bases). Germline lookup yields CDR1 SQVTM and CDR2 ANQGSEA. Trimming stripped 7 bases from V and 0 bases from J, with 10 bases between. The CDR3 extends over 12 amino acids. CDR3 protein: CSGGTGSYEQYF. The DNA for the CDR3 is TGCAGCGGCGGGACGGGCTCCTACGAGCAGTACTTC.

CDR3 amino acids: CASSAGDRAYEQYF. CDR3 nucleotide sequence: TGTGCCAGTAGTGCAGGGGACAGGGCGTACGAGCAGTACTTC. The chain employs TRBV19 and TRBJ2-5, with 9 bases fitting TRBD1. The last part of the DNA fits TRBJ2-7 better; the J call may be wrong. The CDR3 covers 14 residues. Germline values: CDR1 LNHDA, CDR2 SQIVND (reference sequence).

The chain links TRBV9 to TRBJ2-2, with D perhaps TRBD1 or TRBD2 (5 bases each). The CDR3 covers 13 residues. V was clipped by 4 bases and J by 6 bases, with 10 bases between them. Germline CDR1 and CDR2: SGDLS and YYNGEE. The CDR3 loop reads CASSPGTAGELFF. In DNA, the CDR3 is TGTGCCAGCAGCCCGGGGACCGCCGGGGAGCTGTTTTTT.

Here the CDR3 DNA reads TGTGCCAGCGAGACAGAGACGAACACTGAAGCTTTCTTT. Its protein is CASETETNTEAFF. The gene calls are TRBV19 and TRBJ1-1; a possible D gene is TRBD1 (5 bases). The germline V gene has CDR1 LNHDA and CDR2 SQIVND (reference sequence). The CDR3 runs 13 residues. Trimming shortened V by 9 bases and J by 1 base, and 12 bases separated the two germline ends.

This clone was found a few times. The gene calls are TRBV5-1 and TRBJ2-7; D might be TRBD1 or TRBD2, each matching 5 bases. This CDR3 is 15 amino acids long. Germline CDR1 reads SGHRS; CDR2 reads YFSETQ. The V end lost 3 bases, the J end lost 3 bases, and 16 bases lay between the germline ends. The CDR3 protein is CASSSDRDEGYEQYF. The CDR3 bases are TGCGCCAGCAGCTCAGACAGAGATGAGGGCTACGAGCAGTACTTC.